This T cell receptor beta chain appears in the sequencing data of a study of cytomegalovirus exposure and HLA in healthy donors. The CDR3 consists of 15 residues. The germline gives CDR1 MNHNY, CDR2 SVGAGI (reference sequence). Trimming removed 2 bases from V and 5 bases from J, with 12 bases in between. This clone appeared a single time. Its cognate antigen is unknown. An approximately 120-subject validation cohort, separate from the approximately 610-subject first cohort, supplied the donors. The method was immunoSEQ multiplex PCR; TCRdb's version includes in-frame clones alone and lacks a portion of them. The data show about 150,000 clones, with approximately 86% seen just once and 20% to 25% held by the top ten. Whole-study results and caveats: As was reported, the classifier diagnosed cytomegalovirus status with high specificity and sensitivity. In vitro work confirmed that a few CMV-associated chains recognize CMV antigens. Altogether, 150 to 200 TCR beta chains were recorded as cytomegalovirus-associated.

The chain uses TRBV6-6 and TRBJ2-2; D might be TRBD2 (5 bases). Sequenced input: PBMCs. This clonotype was sampled from a man between 18 and 35 years old in good health and CMV-seropositive. CDR3 bases: TGTGCCAGCAGTTACAAAGGCCGAGGGACCGGGGAGCTGTTTTTT. This gives the protein CASSYKGRGTGELFF.